This TCR beta chain was observed in a study of CD8 T cells in ankylosing spondylitis. The V end was cut by 7 bases, the J end by 6 bases, with 13 bases between. This CDR3 has 13 amino acids. Generation of TCR beta libraries employed quantitative 5'-RACE incorporating molecular barcodes. TCRdb called the 5' RACE reads again in MiXCR, with one record for every CDR3 protein. The sample yields approximately 200,000 distinct CDR3 sequences, roughly 12% seen once. Regarding this clonotype: Its antigen is not known.

Overall study findings and caveats: Several of the motif variants were reported before in synovial fluid and blood from reactive arthritis. Typical of ankylosing spondylitis blood, it appeared, was a TCR beta motif of roughly eight highly homologous variants.

Sequencing input: blood, either unsorted or a sorted T cell fraction (not recorded which). The V call is TRBV12-3 or TRBV12-4, the J call TRBJ2-1; a weak D match, TRBD2 (5 bases). The sequence was collected from a male donor with ankylosing spondylitis or in good health (not recorded which). Written as DNA, the CDR3 is TGTGCCAGCACCCCTCTAGCCCTCAATGAGCAGTTCTTC. It translates to CASTPLALNEQFF.